The entry that follows covers one T cell receptor beta chain sequence. The antigen is unknown. The data are from a study of T-cell memory formation after mild COVID-19. Study-level results: Within pre-infection memory, some responding clones were found, suggesting cross-reactive memory joined. Researchers could not confirm that second-wave clones peaking on day 37 targeted SARS-CoV-2. Contracting CD4+ clones lay largely in CM and EM, with CD8+ ones residing in EMRA.

TCRdb re-derived calls from the 5' RACE reads in MiXCR, one entry per CDR3 protein. The table records about 250,000 distinct CDR3 sequences, 18% of them present only once. V lost 1 base and J 4 bases, leaving 10 bases between the germline ends. CDR1 and CDR2 (germline): MGHRA, YSYEKL. This CDR3 comprises 14 residues. V usage is TRBV4-1 and J usage is TRBJ2-5; D not certain. The clonotype was recovered from a young man who had mild COVID-19 (a few samples of this study predate the infection). Cell type and time point are not known. Sequenced input: PBMCs or a T cell subset sorted from them (not recorded which). The DNA of the CDR3 is TGCGCCAGCAGCCAAGGGGTGGGGTCAGAGACCCAGTACTTC. This gives the protein CASSQGVGSETQYF.